Below are 6 T cell receptor beta chains sequenced from a single sample in a study of response to subunit inactivated influenza vaccine. Using its own MiXCR run on the RT-PCR reads, TCRdb lists one record per CDR3 protein. The repertoire holds hundreds of thousands of distinct CDR3 sequences, with just over 20% as singletons. The sample consisted of PBMCs from blood, taken about 19 months after vaccination. Every receptor here comes from a man in his fifties or sixties who received an inactivated influenza vaccine.

The chain couples TRBV15 to TRBJ2-2; D possibly corresponds to TRBD2 (7 bases). V was trimmed by 9 bases and J by 4 bases, leaving 15 bases between them. The CDR3 length is 14 residues. CDR1 is LNHNV, CDR2 YYDKDF, per germline (reference sequence). CDR3 nucleotides: TGTGCCACTGGAGGGGGGGCTAGCACCGGGGAGCTGTTTTTT. This codes for CATGGGASTGELFF.

This clonotype appeared a few times. The chain uses TRBV6-5 and TRBJ1-6; D is uncertain. The CDR3 runs 17 residues. With 0 bases removed from V and 0 bases from J, the gap between germline ends came to 9 bases. The V gene's germline CDR1 is MNHEY and CDR2 SVGAGI. Here the CDR3 DNA reads TGTGCCAGCAGTTACTCGAGTACCAGCTCCTATAATTCACCCCTCCACTTT. The encoded protein is CASSYSSTSSYNSPLHF.

This clonotype occurred many times. V and J are TRBV2 and TRBJ2-5; 7 nucleotides align to TRBD2. The CDR3 sequence is 14 residues long. J gave up 4 bases and V 7 bases, and 9 bases lay outside the gene matches. Germline CDR1 reads SNHLY; CDR2 reads FYNNEI. The CDR3 DNA is TGTGCCAGCACTCAGGCGGGGAGGGCAGAGACCCAGTACTTC. Its translation: CASTQAGRAETQYF.

CDR3 region: CASSLSQGNTDTQYF. Here the CDR3 DNA reads TGTGCCAGCAGCTTATCACAGGGAAACACAGATACGCAGTATTTT. This chain connects TRBV7-3 to TRBJ2-3, with D possibly TRBD1 on 6 matching bases. In germline, CDR1 is SGHTA, CDR2 FQGTGA. The germline V and J ends were trimmed by 2 bases and 2 bases, with 11 bases remaining between them. The CDR3 covers 15 residues.

J is TRBJ1-1 and V is TRBV19, with 8 bases aligning to TRBD1. Looked up from germline, CDR1 is LNHDA and CDR2 is SQIVND (reference sequence). The J segment lost 1 base and the V segment lost 6 bases, leaving 16 bases of the junction unmatched. CDR3 length equals 18 residues. CDR3 loop: CASSMPFSGGASNTEAFF. The CDR3 DNA reads TGTGCCAGTAGCATGCCCTTTTCAGGGGGCGCTTCGAACACTGAAGCTTTCTTT. The variable domain in full, completed from reference TRBV19 and TRBJ1-1, reads DGGITQSPKYLFRKEGQNVTLSCEQNLNHDAMYWYRQDPGQGLRLIYYSQIVNDFQKGDIAEGYSVSREKKESFPLTVTSAQKNPTAFYLCASSMPFSGGASNTEAFFGQGTRLTVV.

This clonotype was found many times. The chain combines TRBV24-1 with TRBJ1-2; D gene ambiguous. This CDR3 spans 13 amino acids. The V gene lost 1 base and the J gene lost 8 bases, with 10 bases spanning the gap. Looked up from germline, CDR1 is KGHDR and CDR2 is SFDVKD. CDR3: CATSDFQSGGYTF. The CDR3 region has the DNA TGTGCCACCAGTGATTTTCAGTCGGGAGGCTACACCTTC.